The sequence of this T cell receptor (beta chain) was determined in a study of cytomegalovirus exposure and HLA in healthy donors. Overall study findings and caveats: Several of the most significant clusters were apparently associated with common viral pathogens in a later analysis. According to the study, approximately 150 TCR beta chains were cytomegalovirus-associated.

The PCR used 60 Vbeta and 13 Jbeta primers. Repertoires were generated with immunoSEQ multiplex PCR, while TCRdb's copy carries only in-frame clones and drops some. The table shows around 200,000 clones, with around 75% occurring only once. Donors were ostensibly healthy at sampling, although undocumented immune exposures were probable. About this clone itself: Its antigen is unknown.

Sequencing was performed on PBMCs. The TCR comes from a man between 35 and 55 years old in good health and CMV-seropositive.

The CDR3 nucleotides read TGTGCCAGCAGCCCGGGAAGTTCAGGGGACCAAGAGACCCAGTACTTC. Translation: CASSPGSSGDQETQYF. V is TRBV5-4 and J is TRBJ2-5, with a possible D match to TRBD1 (6 bases). Germline CDR1 reads SGHNT; CDR2 reads YYREEE (reference sequence). Trimming pared 4 bases from V and 0 bases from J, leaving 16 bases between. The CDR3 runs 16 residues. Full variable domain (missing parts from reference TRBV5-4 and TRBJ2-5): ETGVTQSPTHLIKTRGQQVTLRCSSQSGHNTVSWYQQALGQGPQFIFQYYREEENGRGNFPPRFSGLQFPNYSSELNVNALELDDSALYLCASSPGSSGDQETQYFGPGTRLLVL.